Presented here are 16 T cell receptor beta chains from one specimen sequenced in a study of T cell changes during pregnancy in multiple sclerosis. The protocol was immunoSEQ multiplex PCR, while the TCRdb copy is restricted to in-frame clones and leaves out a portion. This table holds around 17,000 clones, 95% to 97% found once. The sequencing used peripheral blood, collected in the third trimester of pregnancy. Every receptor here comes from a female donor with multiple sclerosis, enrolled in a pregnancy study.

The chain is built from TRBV28 and TRBJ1-1; 9 bases fit TRBD1. Germline CDR1 is MDHEN and CDR2 is SYDVKM. The CDR3 consists of 15 residues. Trimming took 2 bases from V and 5 from J; bases not matched to a gene: 6. CDR3 DNA: TGTGCCAGCAGTTTAGTGGGACAGGGAGGGACTGAAGCTTTCTTT. Amino acid sequence: CASSLVGQGGTEAFF.

This chain uses TRBV2 with TRBJ1-5; the D gene is possibly TRBD1 (5 bases). Germline CDR1 reads SNHLY; CDR2 reads FYNNEI. V lost 3 bases to trimming and J lost 1 base, with 10 bases between them. This CDR3 region has 15 residues. CDR3 nucleotides: TGTGCCAGCAGTGACAGGGTTGTAAGCAATCAGCCCCAGCATTTT. Its protein product is CASSDRVVSNQPQHF.

The chain recombines TRBV29-1 with TRBJ2-2; TRBD2 matches 14 bases. In germline, CDR1 is SQVTM, CDR2 ANQGSEA. The CDR3 is 14 amino acids. J was trimmed by 4 bases and V by 6 bases; bases with no gene match: 1. CDR3 DNA: TGCAGCGTCGGACTAGCGGGAGGCACCGGGGAGCTGTTTTTT. Translated: CSVGLAGGTGELFF.

This clone was counted a single time. This chain links TRBV28 with TRBJ2-1, with D possibly being TRBD2 (6 bases). This CDR3 is built from 15 residues. CDR1 and CDR2 from the germline V gene are MDHEN and SYDVKM. Trimming removed 4 bases at V and 6 bases at J, with 16 bases between. For the CDR3, the DNA is TGTGCCAGCAGTTCCTTAGAGCGGGTGCGCAATGAGCAGTTCTTC. It encodes CASSSLERVRNEQFF.

The chain has TRBV2 and TRBJ2-7, with TRBD2 matching over 12 bases. The CDR3 spans 13 residues. Germline CDR1 reads SNHLY; CDR2 reads FYNNEI. The ends lost 6 bases at V and 7 bases at J; junction bases unmatched: 4. The CDR3 coding sequence is TGTGCCAGCAGGGGACTAGCGGGCCCTGAGCAGTACTTC. Translation gives CASRGLAGPEQYF.

The V call is TRBV27, the J call TRBJ2-2, with TRBD2 as a possible D gene (6 bases). V was cut by 4 bases and J by 7 bases, with 10 bases left in between. The CDR3 loop spans 13 amino acids. The germline V gene has CDR1 MNHEY and CDR2 SMNVEV (reference sequence). The CDR3 DNA is TGTGCCAGCAGTTCGGGACTTTACGGGGAGCTGTTTTTT. It codes for CASSSGLYGELFF.

V is TRBV7-2 and J is TRBJ2-1; TRBD2 aligns across 12 bases. The germline gives CDR1 SGHTA, CDR2 FQGNSA. The length of the CDR3 is 19 residues. V dropped 5 bases and J dropped 3; count of bases not matched to a gene: 14. The chain's CDR3 is CASSPPGLAGGGLYNEQFF. The CDR3 DNA sequence: TGTGCCAGCAGCCCCCCGGGACTAGCGGGTGGAGGGCTCTACAATGAGCAGTTCTTC.

The chain joins TRBV9 to TRBJ2-5; 15 nucleotides align to TRBD2. CDR3 length: 16 residues. J lost 5 bases, V lost 0 bases, and 2 bases had no gene match. CDR1 and CDR2 from the germline V gene are SGDLS and YYNGEE. The CDR3 nucleotides read TGTGCCAGCAGCGTAGACGGGACTAGCGGGAGGGAGACCCAGTACTTC. Encoded protein: CASSVDGTSGRETQYF.

V gene TRBV19 combines with J gene TRBJ1-2; D perhaps matches TRBD1 (6 bases). Looked up from germline, CDR1 is LNHDA and CDR2 is SQIVND (reference sequence). The V gene lost 5 bases and the J gene lost 5 bases, with 15 bases spanning the gap. The CDR3 is made up of 14 amino acids. The CDR3 protein is CASSPLGGLYGYTF. CDR3 DNA sequence: TGTGCCAGTAGTCCCCTCGGGGGGCTATATGGCTACACCTTC.

The chain carries TRBV30 and TRBJ2-2, with 11 bases fitting TRBD2. The V gene's germline CDR1 is GTSNPN and CDR2 SVGIG (reference sequence). There are 18 residues in the CDR3. The J segment lost 5 bases and the V segment lost 0 bases, leaving 11 bases of the junction unmatched. CDR3 region: CAWSVVLAGGNPTGELFF. For the CDR3, the DNA is TGTGCCTGGAGTGTCGTGCTAGCGGGAGGCAACCCTACCGGGGAGCTGTTTTTT.

This clone turned up a few times. This chain links TRBV19 with TRBJ1-3, with D uncertain. Trimming took 4 bases from V and 5 from J, leaving 12 bases between them. This CDR3 has 14 residues. Germline CDR1 LNHDA, CDR2 SQIVND (reference sequence). As DNA, the CDR3 is TGTGCCAGTAGTACCGAGGCATCTAGAAACACCATATATTTT. Its protein product is CASSTEASRNTIYF.

This clone showed up just a few times. The chain has TRBV10-3 and TRBJ1-5; D may be TRBD1 (5 bases). V was clipped by 3 bases and J by 4 bases, with 7 bases between them. The CDR3 totals 13 residues. CDR1 and CDR2 (germline): ENHRY, SYGVKD. For the CDR3, the DNA is TGTGCCATCAGTGACGGGGGGAATCAGCCCCAGCATTTT. Amino acid sequence: CAISDGGNQPQHF.

The chain employs TRBV14 and TRBJ1-2; D remains unclear. Germline V lookup: CDR1 SGHDN, CDR2 FVKESK. CDR3 length equals 14 residues. V lost 4 bases, J lost 5 bases, and 14 bases lay in between. CDR3: CASSPSSGWYGYTF. For the CDR3, the DNA is TGTGCCAGCAGCCCATCCAGCGGGTGGTATGGCTACACCTTC.

This chain connects TRBV6-5 to TRBJ2-7, with D possibly being TRBD2 (6 bases). Germline lookup yields CDR1 MNHEY and CDR2 SVGAGI. The CDR3 extends over 16 amino acids. With 0 bases removed from V and 3 bases from J, the gap between germline ends came to 15 bases. CDR3 sequence (DNA): TGTGCCAGCAGTTACTCGCCCGGGAGACCAAGCTACGAGCAGTACTTC. Translation: CASSYSPGRPSYEQYF.

This clone was recorded once. The rearrangement links TRBV5-1 to TRBJ1-4; 11 bases are shared with TRBD1. V lost 3 bases to trimming and J lost 3 bases; unmatched junction nucleotides: 7. Per germline, CDR1 SGHRS and CDR2 YFSETQ. The CDR3 loop spans 17 amino acids. The CDR3 nucleotides are TGCGCCAGCAGCTCTGGACAGGGGGCGCCGGCTAATGAAAAACTGTTTTTT. As protein: CASSSGQGAPANEKLFF.

The chain links TRBV7-2 to TRBJ2-1; 8 bases fit TRBD1. Trimming removed 5 bases from V and 5 bases from J; junction bases left unmatched: 2. Germline CDR1 SGHTA, CDR2 FQGNSA. The CDR3 spans 13 residues. The CDR3 protein is CASSRQGNNEQFF. As DNA, the CDR3 is TGTGCCAGCAGCCGACAGGGGAACAATGAGCAGTTCTTC.